These 20 T cell receptor beta chains were sequenced from one sample in a study of blood T cells in healthy people across ages. Through a sample-barcoded 5' primer and a J-beta primer mix, a second PCR was run for roughly 7 to 12 cycles. TCRdb passed the 5' RACE reads through MiXCR, listing each CDR3 protein once. The top ten clones hold less than 20% of a sample with about 590,000 distinct CDR3 sequences, approximately 30% of them seen once. Sequencing was done on a sample of blood. The receptors were sampled from a woman over 75 in good health.

Only one count was recorded for this clonotype. V and J are TRBV29-1 and TRBJ1-2, with 10 bases that match TRBD1. The CDR3 length is 15 residues. The ends lost 4 bases at V and 4 bases at J; junction bases unmatched: 9. The germline V gene has CDR1 SQVTM and CDR2 ANQGSEA. CDR3 sequence reads: CSVGGDRGRGYGYTF. The CDR3, as DNA: TGCAGCGTTGGGGGGGACAGGGGCCGAGGCTATGGCTACACCTTC.

This clonotype was detected many times. V and J are TRBV5-1 and TRBJ2-3; a weak D match, TRBD2 (5 bases). The V end lost 4 bases, the J end lost 2 bases, and 14 bases lay between the germline ends. The CDR3 length is 15 residues. CDR1 SGHRS and CDR2 YFSETQ come from the germline V gene. CDR3 protein: CASSLQPGDTDTQYF. In DNA, the CDR3 is TGCGCCAGCAGCCTACAACCCGGGGACACAGATACGCAGTATTTT.

This clonotype has a count of ten or more. This chain connects TRBV5-6 to TRBJ2-5, with a weak D call TRBD1 (6 bases). Trimming took 1 base from V and 5 from J, leaving 9 bases between them. Germline values: CDR1 SGHDT, CDR2 YYEEEE. The CDR3 is made up of 13 amino acids. The CDR3: CASSLTGTETQYF. The CDR3, as DNA: TGTGCCAGCAGCTTGACAGGGACGGAGACCCAGTACTTC.

CDR3 in amino acids: CASSDPKGAGEVNEQFF. The CDR3 DNA reads TGTGCCAGCAGTGACCCCAAGGGAGCGGGAGAGGTCAATGAGCAGTTCTTC. The chain employs TRBV6-4 and TRBJ2-1, with 8 bases that match TRBD2. J was trimmed by 6 bases and V by 2 bases; bases with no gene match: 12. This CDR3 has 17 residues. Germline CDR1 MRHNA, CDR2 SNTAGT.

Remarks on this clonotype: A much more abundant neighbour one base away suggests this may be a read error. The chain combines TRBV5-1 with TRBJ2-3; weak D call: TRBD1 (5 bases). Per the germline V gene, CDR1 is SGHRS and CDR2 is YFSETQ. Trimming pared 0 bases from V and 3 bases from J, leaving 11 bases between. The CDR3 sequence is 15 residues long. The CDR3 protein is CASSLVGVRTDTQYF. In DNA form, the CDR3 reads TGCGCCAGCAGCTTGGTAGGGGTGAGAACAGATACGCAGTATTTT.

In the case of this clonotype: A much larger clonotype is one base distant, so this may be a read error. It is unclear where the CDR3 begins or ends on the DNA, so no DNA is shown, and the CDR3 is as TCRdb lists it. The V and J genes are TRBV20-1 and TRBJ1-2; TRBD1 is taken as the D call from the table, unchecked against the DNA. In germline, CDR1 is DFQATT, CDR2 SNEGSKA (reference sequence). With termini counted, the CDR3 has 14 amino acids. This CDR3 reads CSASLQGAGYGCTF.

This clonotype came up many times. This chain joins TRBV5-5 and TRBJ2-5, with TRBD2 identical over 8 bases. Trimming at V came to 4 bases and at J to 5 bases, leaving 13 bases not matched to a gene. Germline values: CDR1 SGHKS, CDR2 YYEKEE (reference sequence). The CDR3 has 16 residues. CDR3 DNA: TGTGCCAGCAGCCGGGGGGGAGGGCGGTCAAGGGAGACCCAGTACTTC. This sequence encodes CASSRGGGRSRETQYF.

CDR3 region: CASSLGSGRKRDTQYF. For the CDR3, the DNA is TGCGCCAGCAGCTTGGGAAGTGGGAGGAAGAGAGATACGCAGTATTTT. The rearrangement links TRBV5-1 to TRBJ2-3; D is possibly TRBD2 (6 bases). The CDR3 runs to 16 residues. V lost 0 bases, J lost 5 bases, and 16 bases lay in between. Germline loops: CDR1 SGHRS, CDR2 YFSETQ.

The table lists this clonotype with many counts. The chain has TRBV2 and TRBJ2-7; D not resolved. V was cut by 6 bases and J by 6 bases, with 15 bases left in between. The CDR3 spans 13 residues. In germline, CDR1 is SNHLY, CDR2 FYNNEI. The CDR3 sequence is CASRVTPTSEQYF. The CDR3 DNA reads TGTGCCAGCAGGGTGACCCCAACCTCCGAGCAGTACTTC.

This clonotype was found many times. The chain is built from TRBV20-1 and TRBJ2-5, with D possibly TRBD2 on 5 matching bases. The V and J ends lost 0 bases and 4 bases respectively, with 15 bases between them. The germline V gene has CDR1 DFQATT and CDR2 SNEGSKA (reference sequence). The CDR3 contains 15 residues. The CDR3 reads CSARDDPGIRETQYF. The CDR3 DNA reads TGCAGTGCTAGAGATGATCCGGGGATACGAGAGACCCAGTACTTC.

The rearrangement joins TRBV5-6 to TRBJ1-1; 7 bases fit TRBD1. V lost 4 bases to trimming and J lost 5 bases; unmatched junction nucleotides: 5. In germline, CDR1 is SGHDT, CDR2 YYEEEE. This CDR3 region has 13 residues. In nucleotides, the CDR3 is TGTGCCAGCAGCAAGGACAGGTTAACTGAAGCTTTCTTT. This translates into CASSKDRLTEAFF.

Comment on this clonotype: Since a much larger clone is just one base distant, this may be a read error. The chain combines TRBV27 with TRBJ2-3; D is ambiguous. The CDR3 spans 12 residues. Germline CDR1 is MNHEY and CDR2 is SMNVEV (reference sequence). As DNA, the CDR3 is TGTGCCGGCAGTCCGGTACCAGATACGCAGTATTTT. It is translated as CAGSPVPDTQYF.

This clonotype has a count of ten or more. The genes are TRBV5-1 and TRBJ2-1; D assignment may be TRBD1 or TRBD2 (6 bases each). CDR1 is SGHRS, CDR2 YFSETQ, per germline. This CDR3 spans 16 amino acids. The V and J ends lost 4 bases and 4 bases respectively, with 18 bases between them. The CDR3: CASSRGQDGPYNEQFF. CDR3 nucleotide sequence: TGCGCCAGCAGCCGGGGGCAGGACGGGCCGTACAATGAGCAGTTCTTC. The variable domain in full, with the rest retrieved from reference TRBV5-1 and TRBJ2-1, is KAGVTQTPRYLIKTRGQQVTLSCSPISGHRSVSWYQQTPGQGLQFLFEYFSETQRNKGNFPGRFSGRQFSNSRSEMNVSTLELGDSALYLCASSRGQDGPYNEQFFGPGTRLTVL.

With regard to this clonotype: A much larger clone differs by one base, so this may be a read error. V usage is TRBV9 and J usage is TRBJ2-1, with 11 bases matching TRBD1. The junction had 13 bases not matched to a gene; V was cut back by 4 bases and J by 13 bases. CDR1 is SGDLS and CDR2 is YYNGEE in the germline V gene. This CDR3 has 15 residues. The CDR3 reads CASSWGQGDGETQFF. The CDR3 coding sequence is TGTGCCAGCAGCTGGGGACAGGGGGATGGAGAGACCCAGTTCTTC.

This clonotype was picked up many times. The chain links TRBV18 to TRBJ2-7; D may be TRBD1 (6 bases). The CDR3 totals 16 residues. Germline V gene data show CDR1 as KGHSH and CDR2 as LQKENI. V was cut by 3 bases and J by 0 bases, with 15 bases left in between. CDR3 nucleotide sequence: TGTGCCAGCTCACCGTCGGGGACATCGAGCTCCTACGAGCAGTACTTC. It specifies CASSPSGTSSSYEQYF. Using reference TRBV18 and TRBJ2-7 for the parts outside the CDR3, the full variable domain is NAGVMQNPRHLVRRRGQEARLRCSPMKGHSHVYWYRQLPEEGLKFMVYLQKENIIDESGMPKERFSAEFPKEGPSILRIQQVVRGDSAAYFCASSPSGTSSSYEQYFGPGTRLTVT.

This clonotype was detected many times. The rearrangement joins TRBV10-3 to TRBJ2-1; D might be TRBD1 (6 bases). Trimming took off 10 bases at V and 9 bases at J, with 28 bases between the two ends. Per germline, CDR1 ENHRY and CDR2 SYGVKD. This CDR3 is 16 amino acids long. The DNA for the CDR3 is TGTGCCACCGAAGCCGGGGCGCGAGGGGACACGGGTGAGCAGTTCTTC. Amino acid sequence: CATEAGARGDTGEQFF.

This clonotype was counted between two and nine times. This chain joins TRBV6-6 and TRBJ2-1, with 9 bases matching TRBD1. The CDR3 covers 15 residues. The V segment lost 0 bases and the J segment 6 bases; nucleotides outside the gene matches: 3. In germline, CDR1 is MNHNY, CDR2 SVGAGI (reference sequence). CDR3 residues: CASSYSETGGNEQFF. The CDR3 DNA sequence: TGTGCCAGCAGTTACTCGGAGACAGGGGGCAATGAGCAGTTCTTC.

V and J are TRBV20-1 and TRBJ1-2, with TRBD1 as a possible D gene (6 bases). The CDR3 runs 13 residues. Germline V gene sequence: CDR1 DFQATT, CDR2 SNEGSKA (reference sequence). Between the trimmed V and J ends, which lost 3 bases and 6 bases, there was a span of 14 bases. The CDR3 here is CSASRGARNGYTF. As DNA, the CDR3 is TGCAGTGCTAGTCGGGGGGCGCGGAATGGCTACACCTTC.

The table lists this clonotype with a few counts. A much larger clone lies a single base off, so this may be a read error. The chain joins TRBV4-3 to TRBJ1-2, with TRBD1 identical over 9 bases. CDR1 and CDR2 from the germline V gene are LGHNA and YSLEER. This CDR3 has 17 amino acids. J was trimmed by 6 bases and V by 0 bases; bases with no gene match: 11. The CDR3 reads CASSQDPSGQGGHGYTF. The CDR3 DNA sequence: TGCGCCAGCAGCCAAGATCCCTCGGGACAGGGTGGCCATGGCTACACCTTC.

This clonotype has ten or more counts. The J gene is TRBJ2-7, the V gene TRBV9, with TRBD2 identical over 9 bases. J lost 6 bases, V lost 0 bases, and 4 bases had no gene match. Germline loops: CDR1 SGDLS, CDR2 YYNGEE. CDR3 length: 14 amino acids. CDR3 residues: CASSVGTSAPEQYF. The CDR3 region has the DNA TGTGCCAGCAGCGTAGGGACTAGCGCGCCCGAGCAGTACTTC.